Each of the 20 T cell receptor beta chains below was sequenced from the same sample in a study of cytomegalovirus exposure and HLA in healthy donors. Researchers ran the PCR with 60 Vbeta and 13 Jbeta primers. This table comes from immunoSEQ multiplex PCR, and its TCRdb copy is limited to in-frame clones, with some not included. Its table records more than 110,000 clones. The sample taken for sequencing was PBMCs. The receptor source for this set is a man aged 40-50 years in good health and CMV-seronegative.

This rearrangement joins TRBV6-6 to TRBJ2-5; D perhaps matches TRBD1 (5 bases). The V end lost 5 bases, the J end lost 2 bases, and 9 bases lay between the germline ends. CDR3 length: 13 residues. The V gene's germline CDR1 is MNHNY and CDR2 SVGAGI (reference sequence). The CDR3 is CASSTGLQETQYF. CDR3 in DNA: TGTGCCAGCAGTACAGGCCTTCAAGAGACCCAGTACTTC.

The rearrangement links TRBV9 to TRBJ1-6; 9 nucleotides align to TRBD1. Germline trimming cut 2 bases from V and 7 bases from J; bases unmatched to any gene: 4. The CDR3 loop spans 15 amino acids. Germline CDR1 SGDLS, CDR2 YYNGEE. The CDR3 DNA reads TGTGCCAGCAGCGTCCGGGACAGGGAAAATTCACCCCTCCACTTT. It codes for CASSVRDRENSPLHF. The whole variable domain, remainder taken from reference TRBV9 and TRBJ1-6, is DSGVTQTPKHLITATGQRVTLRCSPRSGDLSVYWYQQSLDQGLQFLIQYYNGEERAKGNILERFSAQQFPDLHSELNLSSLELGDSALYFCASSVRDRENSPLHFGNGTRLTVT.

The chain links TRBV6-4 to TRBJ1-1; D call uncertain. The V gene lost 3 bases and the J gene lost 0 bases, with 5 bases spanning the gap. Germline CDR1 is MRHNA and CDR2 is SNTAGT. This CDR3 region has 13 residues. The CDR3 reads CASSEQLNTEAFF. Written as DNA, the CDR3 is TGTGCCAGCAGTGAACAGCTGAACACTGAAGCTTTCTTT.

V gene TRBV28 combines with J gene TRBJ1-2; weak D call: TRBD1 (5 bases). The CDR3 has 12 residues. Per the germline V gene, CDR1 is MDHEN and CDR2 is SYDVKM. Trimming cost V 6 bases and J 2 bases, with 7 bases left between them. Written as DNA, the CDR3 is TGTGCCAGCAGCGGGGGGAACTATGGCTACACCTTC. Translation gives CASSGGNYGYTF.

V and J are TRBV18 and TRBJ1-1, with 10 bases that match TRBD1. In germline, CDR1 is KGHSH, CDR2 LQKENI. CDR3 size: 12 residues. V dropped 5 bases and J dropped 12; count of bases not matched to a gene: 6. In DNA form, the CDR3 reads TGTGCCAGCTCAGCCGGACAGGGGGGGACTTTCTTT. Its protein is CASSAGQGGTFF.

The chain carries TRBV6-6 and TRBJ1-1, with D perhaps TRBD1 (6 bases). Trimming cost V 4 bases and J 1 base, with 10 bases left between them. Germline assignment: CDR1 MNHNY and CDR2 SVGAGI (reference sequence). The CDR3 covers 14 residues. CDR3 protein: CASSSYRENTEAFF. The CDR3 nucleotides are TGTGCCAGCAGTTCCTACAGGGAGAACACTGAAGCTTTCTTT.

The chain employs TRBV7-2 and TRBJ1-1; TRBD1 might be the D (5 bases). The V end lost 3 bases, the J end lost 6 bases, and 17 bases lay between the germline ends. Looked up from germline, CDR1 is SGHTA and CDR2 is FQGNSA. The CDR3 spans 15 residues. The DNA of the CDR3 is TGTGCCAGCAGCTTCGGCGCAGGGATTAGGGCTGAAGCTTTCTTT. Protein sequence: CASSFGAGIRAEAFF.

This chain connects TRBV6-4 to TRBJ2-2, with 8 bases that match TRBD1. This CDR3 has 16 amino acids. Trimming removed 1 base from V and 6 bases from J; junction bases left unmatched: 7. The V gene's germline CDR1 is MRHNA and CDR2 SNTAGT. CDR3 nucleotides: TGTGCCAGCAGTGACTTGGACAGGGAACAACCCGGGGAGCTGTTTTTT. The encoded protein is CASSDLDREQPGELFF.

V is TRBV4-1 and J is TRBJ1-2, with 7 bases identical to TRBD1. CDR3 size: 15 residues. Per the germline V gene, CDR1 is MGHRA and CDR2 is YSYEKL. Losses at the gene ends were 2 bases for V and 6 bases for J; bases not matched to a gene: 9. The DNA of the CDR3 is TGCGCCAGCAGCCAACATCAACAGGGGCGGGATGGCTACACCTTC. Amino acids: CASSQHQQGRDGYTF.

The rearrangement uses TRBV18 and TRBJ2-7; tentatively, D is TRBD2 (5 bases). The CDR3 sequence is 13 residues long. CDR1 and CDR2 (germline): KGHSH, LQKENI. Trimming took 2 bases from V and 2 from J, leaving 7 bases between them. The CDR3 is CASSPGLTYEQYF. CDR3 in DNA: TGTGCCAGCTCACCAGGACTTACCTACGAGCAGTACTTC.

V and J are TRBV9 and TRBJ2-3; 9 bases align to TRBD2. The V segment lost 4 bases and the J segment 2 bases; nucleotides outside the gene matches: 8. This CDR3 has 16 residues. Germline CDR1 is SGDLS and CDR2 is YYNGEE. CDR3 sequence (DNA): TGTGCCAGCAGCCTAAGGGGACTAGCCCACACAGATACGCAGTATTTT. It codes for CASSLRGLAHTDTQYF.

The rearrangement links TRBV4-3 to TRBJ1-3; the D is unclear. V lost 4 bases, J lost 0 bases, and 16 bases lay in between. The CDR3 covers 17 residues. Germline V gene data show CDR1 as LGHNA and CDR2 as YSLEER. The CDR3 reads CASSPRYRVFSGNTIYF. In DNA form, the CDR3 reads TGCGCCAGCAGCCCGAGATACCGGGTTTTCTCTGGAAACACCATATATTTT.

The chain combines TRBV19 with TRBJ2-1; tentative D call: TRBD2 (6 bases). CDR3 length: 14 amino acids. CDR1 LNHDA and CDR2 SQIVND come from the germline V gene (reference sequence). V gave up 6 bases and J gave up 4 bases, with 13 bases separating them. In DNA form, the CDR3 reads TGTGCCAGTAGCGCCCTAGCGCTTTACAATGAGCAGTTCTTC. Translation: CASSALALYNEQFF.

The chain joins TRBV6-1 to TRBJ2-5, with TRBD1 identical over 8 bases. Germline CDR1 reads MNHNS; CDR2 reads SASEGT. The trim removed 5 bases at V and 4 bases at J, leaving 3 bases unmatched. This CDR3 has 13 amino acids. The CDR3 spells CASSPQGAETQYF. In nucleotides, the CDR3 is TGTGCCAGCAGTCCCCAGGGGGCAGAGACCCAGTACTTC.

V is TRBV5-1 and J is TRBJ2-1; 10 positions agree with TRBD1. There are 15 residues in the CDR3. V gave up 4 bases and J gave up 4 bases; unmatched junction bases: 5. The germline V gene encodes CDR1 SGHRS and CDR2 YFSETQ. The CDR3 nucleotides read TGCGCCAGCAGCCCCGGGACAGGGGTATACAATGAGCAGTTCTTC. Its protein is CASSPGTGVYNEQFF.

The chain recombines TRBV2 with TRBJ2-3; tentative D call: TRBD2 (6 bases). Deletions cut 8 bases from V and 2 bases from J, with 14 bases between. Germline V gene data show CDR1 as SNHLY and CDR2 as FYNNEI. The CDR3 sequence is 14 residues long. As DNA, the CDR3 is TGTGCCAGCGGGGGGACGAGAGCCACAGATACGCAGTATTTT. Translation: CASGGTRATDTQYF.

Concerning this clone itself: One end of the junction fails to match germline, which may point to a read error. In the same sample, other DNA sequences code for this CDR3. The rearrangement links TRBV19 to TRBJ2-7; D may be TRBD1 (6 bases). In germline, CDR1 is LNHDA, CDR2 SQIVND (reference sequence). The CDR3 runs 14 residues. CDR3 nucleotides: TGTGCCAGTAGTATGGGGGCCGGTGGGTACGAACAGTACTTC. Encoded protein: CASSMGAGGYEQYF. Using reference TRBV19 and TRBJ2-7 for the parts outside the CDR3, the full variable domain is DGGITQSPKYLFRKEGQNVTLSCEQNLNHDAMYWYRQDPGQGLRLIYYSQIVNDFQKGDIAEGYSVSREKKESFPLTVTSAQKNPTAFYLCASSMGAGGYEQYFGPGTRLTVT.

V is TRBV6-6 and J is TRBJ1-1; D is undetermined. From germline, CDR1 is MNHNY and CDR2 SVGAGI (reference sequence). V gave up 8 bases and J gave up 3 bases, with 19 bases separating them. This CDR3 spans 15 amino acids. The CDR3, as DNA: TGTGCCAGCGTAACCCCGACGGGAAGGCACACTGAAGCTTTCTTT. Translating gives CASVTPTGRHTEAFF.

This chain links TRBV7-9 with TRBJ2-3; 7 positions agree with TRBD2. This CDR3 has 16 amino acids. CDR1 is SEHNR and CDR2 is FQNEAQ in the germline V gene (reference sequence). J was trimmed by 2 bases and V by 4 bases; bases with no gene match: 9. The CDR3 sequence: CASSSILGLPTDTQYF. The CDR3 DNA sequence: TGTGCCAGCAGCTCGATTTTGGGACTACCCACAGATACGCAGTATTTT.

The rearrangement links TRBV28 to TRBJ1-5; 8 bases are a match to TRBD1. Germline CDR1 and CDR2: MDHEN and SYDVKM. The CDR3 has 15 residues. V lost 4 bases to trimming and J lost 6 bases; unmatched junction nucleotides: 8. The CDR3 here is CASSSRGDRTQPQHF. CDR3 nucleotide sequence: TGTGCCAGCAGTTCCCGCGGGGACAGGACTCAGCCCCAGCATTTT.